This is a list of T cell receptor beta chains from one sample in a study of circulating CD8 cells and anti-PD-1 response in melanoma. TCRdb ran MiXCR on the reads and lists one entry per CDR3 protein. The sample contains some 500 distinct CDR3 sequences, 7% to 8.5% of which appear only once. Specimen: CD8+ T cells from PBMCs, collected at baseline or after one month of anti-PD-1 therapy (not recorded which). The receptors derive from a human donor with melanoma. Both conserved end residues are part of each CDR3. Each record gives: clone size, D gene, J gene, V gene, CDR3 DNA, CDR3 protein. The D gene is left open where the match is weak. A row's size may be missing; if present it is once, few, many or a size class.

abundance: large; d_gene: TRBD2; j_gene: TRBJ2-3; v_gene: TRBV20-1; CDR3nt: TGCAGTGCTAGCCCCGGACTAGCGGACACAGATACGCAGTATTTT; CDR3aa: CSASPGLADTDTQYF
abundance: medium-sized; d_gene: TRBD2; j_gene: TRBJ2-1; v_gene: TRBV20-1; CDR3nt: TGCAGTGCTAGTGATCTAGCGGAGAACTACAATGAGCAGTTCTTC; CDR3aa: CSASDLAENYNEQFF
abundance: large; d_gene: TRBD2; j_gene: TRBJ2-1; v_gene: TRBV29-1; CDR3nt: TGCAGCGTTGACCCCGGGGGGGAGCAGTTCTTC; CDR3aa: CSVDPGGEQFF
abundance: medium-sized; d_gene: -; j_gene: TRBJ2-7; v_gene: TRBV25-1; CDR3nt: TGTGCCAGCAGCGCGATCTCCTACGAGCAGTACTTC; CDR3aa: CASSAISYEQYF
abundance: large; d_gene: -; j_gene: TRBJ2-2; v_gene: TRBV13; CDR3nt: TGTGCCGGCAGATTTGCAACCGGGGAGCTGTTTTTT; CDR3aa: CAGRFATGELFF
abundance: medium-sized; d_gene: TRBD2; j_gene: TRBJ2-1; v_gene: TRBV19; CDR3nt: TGTGCCACCGCTCTAGCGGGGGGGGACAATGAGCAGTTCTTC; CDR3aa: CATALAGGDNEQFF
abundance: large; d_gene: -; j_gene: TRBJ2-7; v_gene: TRBV29-1; CDR3nt: TGCAGCGTTGAAGATGTGGGGCAGTACGAGCAGTACTTC; CDR3aa: CSVEDVGQYEQYF
abundance: medium-sized; d_gene: -; j_gene: TRBJ2-3; v_gene: TRBV19; CDR3nt: TGTGCCAGTAGTATAGGGCTAGGGTTAGCAGATACGCAGTATTTT; CDR3aa: CASSIGLGLADTQYF
abundance: large; d_gene: -; j_gene: TRBJ2-3; v_gene: TRBV20-1; CDR3nt: TGCAGTGCCGGAGGGGGAGCAGATACGCAGTATTTT; CDR3aa: CSAGGGADTQYF
abundance: large; d_gene: -; j_gene: TRBJ2-7; v_gene: TRBV27; CDR3nt: TGTGCCAGCAGTTTTAGTTGGTCCTACGAGCAGTACTTC; CDR3aa: CASSFSWSYEQYF
abundance: medium-sized; d_gene: -; j_gene: TRBJ2-1; v_gene: TRBV5-5; CDR3nt: TGTGCCAGCAGCCTGGGACCGTATTCCTGGTACAATGAGCAGTTCTTC; CDR3aa: CASSLGPYSWYNEQFF
abundance: large; d_gene: -; j_gene: TRBJ1-1; v_gene: TRBV5-4; CDR3nt: TGTGCCAGCAGCTTCGGTCCGGGGACTGAAGCTTTCTTT; CDR3aa: CASSFGPGTEAFF
abundance: few; d_gene: -; j_gene: TRBJ2-7; v_gene: TRBV28; CDR3nt: TGTGCCAGCGCGGCGGAGGCCAGGTGGAACTCAGGGCAGTACTTC; CDR3aa: CASAAEARWNSGQYF
abundance: -; d_gene: TRBD1; j_gene: TRBJ2-3; v_gene: TRBV24-1; CDR3nt: TGTGCCACCAGTACGATTAAGGACAGGGGGTCGTCAGATACGCAGTATTTT; CDR3aa: CATSTIKDRGSSDTQYF
abundance: large; d_gene: -; j_gene: TRBJ2-7; v_gene: TRBV2; CDR3nt: TGTGCCAGCAGTTCCCTCGACTACGAGCAGTACTTC; CDR3aa: CASSSLDYEQYF
abundance: large; d_gene: TRBD1; j_gene: TRBJ2-5; v_gene: TRBV29-1; CDR3nt: TGCAGCTATACAGGGGGGAACGAGAACCAAGAGACCCAGTACTTC; CDR3aa: CSYTGGNENQETQYF
abundance: large; d_gene: TRBD2; j_gene: TRBJ2-1; v_gene: TRBV3-1; CDR3nt: TGTGCCAGCAGCCTCCAGGGCGGGGGGATGGATGAGCAGTTCTTC; CDR3aa: CASSLQGGGMDEQFF
abundance: large; d_gene: TRBD1; j_gene: TRBJ1-5; v_gene: TRBV20-1; CDR3nt: TGCAGTGCTAGAGGCCGGGACAGCACCCCCACCCAGCATTTT; CDR3aa: CSARGRDSTPTQHF
abundance: large; d_gene: TRBD1; j_gene: TRBJ2-1; v_gene: TRBV29-1; CDR3nt: TGCAGCGTTGGTGGGACAGGCTACTCCTACAATGAGCAGTTCTTC; CDR3aa: CSVGGTGYSYNEQFF
abundance: large; d_gene: -; j_gene: TRBJ2-6; v_gene: TRBV2; CDR3nt: TGTGCCAGCAGTGAATGGCTCTCTGGGGCCAACGTCCTGACTTTC; CDR3aa: CASSEWLSGANVLTF